The next 9 T cell receptor beta chains were all read from a single sample in a study of PD-1 blockade in classical Hodgkin lymphoma. The repertoire was sequenced with immunoSEQ multiplex PCR; TCRdb's copy has only in-frame clones and lacks some. The sample includes about 97,000 clones, approximately 88% of them seen just once. Brentuximab vedotin exposure varied among the patients, all of whom had relapsed after autologous stem cell transplantation. This material consisted of peripheral blood mononuclear cells (PBMCs), taken at baseline. These receptors all come from a human donor with classical Hodgkin lymphoma.

This clone was detected once. The chain couples TRBV28 to TRBJ2-1; no reliable D call. The ends were cut back, 11 bases at V and 3 bases at J, with 14 bases in the middle. The CDR3 totals 13 residues. The germline gives CDR1 MDHEN, CDR2 SYDVKM. CDR3 sequence reads: CASQPPGYNEQFF. CDR3 bases: TGTGCCTCCCAACCGCCGGGCTACAATGAGCAGTTCTTC.

This clone is a singleton in its sample. The rearrangement uses TRBV2 and TRBJ1-4; 7 bases align to TRBD1. Trimming cost V 2 bases and J 7 bases; bases outside gene matches: 4. There are 14 residues in the CDR3. CDR1 SNHLY and CDR2 FYNNEI come from the germline V gene. This chain's CDR3 is CASSESQGGEKLFF. The DNA for the CDR3 is TGTGCCAGCAGTGAAAGCCAGGGGGGTGAAAAACTGTTTTTT.

The chain carries TRBV6-1 and TRBJ2-2, with TRBD1 as a possible D gene (5 bases). The CDR3 is made up of 18 amino acids. Germline V gene data show CDR1 as MNHNS and CDR2 as SASEGT. Trimming left V 0 bases short and J 5 bases short, with 19 bases between. DNA of the CDR3: TGTGCCAGCAGTGAAGCGATAAAGCAGGGAAGTACAACCGGGGAGCTGTTTTTT. Protein product: CASSEAIKQGSTTGELFF.

This clone was observed a handful of times. This chain connects TRBV7-3 to TRBJ1-5, with D uncertain. Trimming took off 5 bases at V and 7 bases at J, with 12 bases between the two ends. Per the germline V gene, CDR1 is SGHTA and CDR2 is FQGTGA. CDR3 length: 13 amino acids. This CDR3 is CASSPASNQPQHF. In DNA form, the CDR3 reads TGTGCCAGCAGCCCGGCGTCCAACCAGCCCCAGCATTTT.

The J gene is TRBJ2-7, the V gene TRBV5-6; D gene uncertain. Per germline, CDR1 SGHDT and CDR2 YYEEEE. V was trimmed by 4 bases and J by 0 bases, leaving 5 bases between them. The CDR3 is 12 amino acids. This CDR3 is CASSGYSYEQYF. The CDR3 coding sequence is TGTGCCAGCAGCGGTTACTCCTACGAGCAGTACTTC. Looking up the rest from reference TRBV5-6 and TRBJ2-7 gives the full variable domain: DAGVTQSPTHLIKTRGQQVTLRCSPKSGHDTVSWYQQALGQGPQFIFQYYEEEERQRGNFPDRFSGHQFPNYSSELNVNALLLGDSALYLCASSGYSYEQYFGPGTRLTVT.

The chain carries TRBV19 and TRBJ2-5; perhaps TRBD2 as D (6 bases). Germline CDR1 is LNHDA and CDR2 is SQIVND (reference sequence). With 3 bases removed from V and 4 bases from J, the gap between germline ends came to 9 bases. The CDR3 runs 13 residues. As DNA, the CDR3 is TGTGCCAGTAGTATTGGAGGGGTAGAGACCCAGTACTTC. Encoded protein: CASSIGGVETQYF.

In regard to this clone: Other nucleotide sequences in the sample specify the same CDR3. The chain is built from TRBV19 and TRBJ2-1, with TRBD2 matching over 12 bases. V was clipped by 6 bases and J by 9 bases; unmatched bases: 3. This CDR3 is built from 13 residues. The V gene's germline CDR1 is LNHDA and CDR2 SQIVND (reference sequence). CDR3 bases: TGTGCCAGTAGGACTAGCGGGAGCGGTGAGCAGTTCTTC. Encoded protein: CASRTSGSGEQFF.

This clone was seen once. The chain combines TRBV5-1 with TRBJ2-2, with a tentative D call TRBD2 (6 bases). The CDR3 is made up of 17 amino acids. Germline V gene data show CDR1 as SGHRS and CDR2 as YFSETQ. Deletions cut 4 bases from V and 0 bases from J, with 16 bases between. CDR3 amino acids: CASSPGVTTSNTGELFF. CDR3 nucleotide sequence: TGCGCCAGCAGCCCGGGGGTCACGACTTCGAACACCGGGGAGCTGTTTTTT.

This chain uses TRBV18 with TRBJ2-1; TRBD2 matches at 7 bases. The V segment lost 3 bases and the J segment 8 bases; nucleotides outside the gene matches: 7. Germline V gene sequence: CDR1 KGHSH, CDR2 LQKENI. CDR3 length equals 14 residues. The CDR3, as DNA: TGTGCCAGCTCACCTGGGGGACTACCCGATGAGCAGTTCTTC. It codes for CASSPGGLPDEQFF.